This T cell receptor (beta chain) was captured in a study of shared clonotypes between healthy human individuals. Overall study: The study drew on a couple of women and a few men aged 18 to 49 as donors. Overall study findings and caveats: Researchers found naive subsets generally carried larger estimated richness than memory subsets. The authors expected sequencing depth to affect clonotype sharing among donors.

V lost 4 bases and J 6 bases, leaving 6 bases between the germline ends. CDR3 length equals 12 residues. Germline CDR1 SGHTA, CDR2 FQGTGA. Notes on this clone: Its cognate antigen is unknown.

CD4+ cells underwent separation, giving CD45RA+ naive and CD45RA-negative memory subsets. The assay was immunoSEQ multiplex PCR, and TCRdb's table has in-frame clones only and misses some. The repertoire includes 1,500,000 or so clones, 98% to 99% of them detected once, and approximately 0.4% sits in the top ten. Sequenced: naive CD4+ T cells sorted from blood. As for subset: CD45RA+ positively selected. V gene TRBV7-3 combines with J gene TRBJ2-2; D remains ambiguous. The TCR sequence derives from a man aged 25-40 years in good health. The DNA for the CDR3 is TGTGCCAGCAGCTCGCATCCCGGGGAGCTGTTTTTT. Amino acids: CASSSHPGELFF.